This is a list of T cell receptor beta chains from one sample in a study of CD8 T cells in ankylosing spondylitis. TCRdb fed the 5' RACE reads into MiXCR, producing one record per CDR3 protein. The table shows around 480,000 distinct CDR3 sequences, with more than 15% occurring only once. What was sequenced was blood, either unsorted or a sorted T cell fraction (not recorded which). These receptors originate from a male donor with ankylosing spondylitis. Both conserved end residues are part of each CDR3. Clone size is stated in some rows and not others, as once, few, many or a class when expanded.

J gene	clone size	V gene	CDR3 protein
TRBJ2-1	-	TRBV2	CASTGQQYNEQFF
TRBJ1-6	few	TRBV12-3/TRBV12-4	CASSLSPGRENSPLHF
TRBJ2-1	-	TRBV24-1	CATSDGASGGVVEQFF
TRBJ2-2	few	TRBV4-1	CASSQVPSGGSTGELFF
TRBJ1-6	-	TRBV12-3/TRBV12-4	CASTRGQLKNSPLHF
TRBJ2-5	-	TRBV20-1	CSAEAGQETQYF
TRBJ1-1	few	TRBV6-1	CASSEATKGNTEAFF
TRBJ1-6	-	TRBV6-1	CASSELGREFFTLHF
TRBJ2-3	many	TRBV29-1	CSVDRGTTNTQYF
TRBJ1-1	few	TRBV5-1	CASSRGTAGDTEAFF
TRBJ1-1	few	TRBV7-2	CASSLAAVTEAFF
TRBJ2-2	-	TRBV12-5	CASGSWDATGELFF
TRBJ1-2	-	TRBV12-3/TRBV12-4	CASSSPLSPSNYGYTF
TRBJ2-1	-	TRBV7-8	CASSLGGKGYNEQFF
TRBJ2-2	once	TRBV20-1	CSARDQLLAAGELIF
TRBJ2-7	few	TRBV6-1	CASSRGEFYEQYF
TRBJ1-5	-	TRBV6-1	CASTVGTGGDQPQHF
TRBJ1-1	few	TRBV29-1	CSVVPTANTEAFF
TRBJ2-2	few	TRBV5-1	CASTSGGNTGELFF
TRBJ1-2	many	TRBV12-3/TRBV12-4	CASRDRDSFYGYTF
TRBJ1-5	many	TRBV29-1	CSVRQDSNQPQHF
TRBJ1-2	-	TRBV20-1	CSARIEGAGGYTF
TRBJ1-2	-	TRBV6-1	CASSDGTIYGYTF